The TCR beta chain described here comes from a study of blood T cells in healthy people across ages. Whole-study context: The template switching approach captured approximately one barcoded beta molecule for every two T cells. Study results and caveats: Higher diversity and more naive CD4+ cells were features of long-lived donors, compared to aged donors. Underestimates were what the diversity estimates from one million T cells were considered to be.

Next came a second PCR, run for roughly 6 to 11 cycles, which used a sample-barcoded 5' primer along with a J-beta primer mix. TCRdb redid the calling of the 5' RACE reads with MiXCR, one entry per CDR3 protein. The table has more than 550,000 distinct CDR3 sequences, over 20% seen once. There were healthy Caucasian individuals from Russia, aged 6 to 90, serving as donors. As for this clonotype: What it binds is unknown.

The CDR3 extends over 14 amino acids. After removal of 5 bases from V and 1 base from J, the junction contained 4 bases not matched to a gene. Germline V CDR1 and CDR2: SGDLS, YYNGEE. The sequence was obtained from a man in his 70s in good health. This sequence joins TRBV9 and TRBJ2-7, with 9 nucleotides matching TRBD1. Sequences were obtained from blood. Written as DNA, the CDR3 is TGTGCCAGCAGTGGGGACAGGGATTCCTACGAGCAGTACTTC. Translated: CASSGDRDSYEQYF.